This T cell receptor (beta chain) stems from a study of early T cells in non-severe SARS-CoV-2 infection. The wider study: Sequencing of unsorted whole blood was done on bulk RNA, leaving chains unpaired.

Researchers tagged individual cDNA molecules with unique molecular identifiers. Each CDR3 protein gets one entry after TCRdb re-called the 5' RACE reads with MiXCR. The sample contains about 90,000 distinct CDR3 sequences, roughly 12% of which appear only once. Study-wide findings and caveats: CD4 and private specificities were missed by VDJdb matching, which favored anti-spike CD8 responses.

V was cut by 10 bases and J by 9 bases, with 10 bases left in between. Germline CDR1 reads SNHLY; CDR2 reads FYNNEI. The CDR3 has 10 amino acids. Comments on this clonotype: Its antigen is unidentified.

The specimen comprised whole blood, sampled at baseline. This clonotype was sampled from an adult who was a healthcare worker with PCR-confirmed SARS-CoV-2 infection or an uninfected control (not recorded which). J is TRBJ2-1 and V is TRBV2; D remains unclear. CDR3 DNA sequence: TGTGCCATCGCTGTAGGTGAGCAGTTCTTC. It encodes CAIAVGEQFF. The full variable domain, with the rest looked up from reference TRBV2 and TRBJ2-1, is EPEVTQTPSHQVTQMGQEVILRCVPISNHLYFYWYRQILGQKVEFLVSFYNNEISEKSEIFDDQFSVERPDGSNFTLKIRSTKLEDSAMYFCAIAVGEQFFGPGTRLTVL.